Listed here are 20 T cell receptor beta chains from one sample, sequenced in a study of blood T cell repertoires in COVID-19. Some clones are missing from TCRdb's copy, which holds only in-frame ones; the method was immunoSEQ multiplex PCR. This sample has tens of thousands of clones; roughly 82% occur once, and the top ten carry less than 8.5%. The specimen sequenced was peripheral blood. These receptors were obtained from a human donor in a cohort sampled during active COVID-19.

The chain recombines TRBV5-1 with TRBJ1-6; D uncertain. Germline V gene lookup returns CDR1 SGHRS and CDR2 YFSETQ. This CDR3 has 16 amino acids. Trimming removed 0 bases at V and 10 bases at J, with 17 bases between. This CDR3 is CASSLASTGTGSPLHF. DNA of the CDR3: TGCGCCAGCAGCTTGGCCAGTACTGGTACGGGGTCACCCCTCCACTTT.

This chain uses TRBV5-1 with TRBJ2-7; TRBD2 aligns across 10 bases. The CDR3 covers 14 residues. Unmatched junction bases numbered 3, after V lost 4 bases and J lost 2 bases. Per the germline V gene, CDR1 is SGHRS and CDR2 is YFSETQ. The CDR3 DNA reads as TGCGCCAGCAGCCTTAGCGGGGGGACCTACGAGCAGTACTTC. Translating gives CASSLSGGTYEQYF.

This chain uses TRBV4-2 with TRBJ2-2; TRBD1 matches 9 bases. Germline V gene sequence: CDR1 LGHNA, CDR2 YNFKEQ. This CDR3 has 17 residues. Germline trimming cut 4 bases from V and 5 bases from J; bases unmatched to any gene: 11. The CDR3, as DNA: TGTGCCAGCAGCCCTCGGTTGGGACAGGGAGTAACCGGGGAGCTGTTTTTT. The encoded protein is CASSPRLGQGVTGELFF.

The V gene is TRBV5-6, the J gene TRBJ1-2, with D tentatively TRBD1 (6 bases). This CDR3 is built from 15 residues. The V and J ends lost 4 bases and 0 bases respectively, with 13 bases between them. CDR1 is SGHDT and CDR2 is YYEEEE in the germline V gene. The CDR3 loop is CASSPGHGSNYGYTF. The CDR3 bases are TGTGCCAGCAGCCCGGGACATGGATCTAACTATGGCTACACCTTC.

This chain connects TRBV2 to TRBJ1-5; D is undetermined. The CDR3 length is 13 residues. V gave up 7 bases and J gave up 5 bases, with 12 bases separating them. Germline CDR1 and CDR2: SNHLY and FYNNEI. The DNA of the CDR3 is TGTGCCAGCATGGAGACCCAGTATCAGCCCCAGCATTTT. The encoded protein is CASMETQYQPQHF.

The chain employs TRBV7-2 and TRBJ1-2, with a possible D match to TRBD1 (5 bases). This CDR3 comprises 17 residues. V was shortened by 1 base and J by 2 bases, with 17 bases between the two germline ends. Germline assignment: CDR1 SGHTA and CDR2 FQGNSA. The DNA of the CDR3 is TGTGCCAGCAGCTTAGGGGGTTGGGGCAGCCAAAACTATGGCTACACCTTC. The encoded protein is CASSLGGWGSQNYGYTF.

The chain recombines TRBV9 with TRBJ1-2; 9 bases fit TRBD1. The CDR3 contains 16 residues. The J segment lost 5 bases and the V segment lost 3 bases, leaving 11 bases of the junction unmatched. The germline gives CDR1 SGDLS, CDR2 YYNGEE. The CDR3 loop reads CASSAVLPGQGYGYTF. Written as DNA, the CDR3 is TGTGCCAGCAGCGCAGTTCTCCCAGGACAGGGGTATGGCTACACCTTC.

V usage is TRBV6-5 and J usage is TRBJ2-3, with a weak D call TRBD2 (7 bases). Looked up from germline, CDR1 is MNHEY and CDR2 is SVGAGI. CDR3 length: 15 residues. Trimming took off 2 bases at V and 0 bases at J, with 9 bases between the two ends. This CDR3 is CASSYRGASTDTQYF. CDR3 DNA: TGTGCCAGCAGTTACCGGGGGGCTAGCACAGATACGCAGTATTTT.

This rearrangement joins TRBV5-4 to TRBJ2-7; no clear D. V was pared by 0 bases and J by 6 bases, with 10 bases between. The CDR3 extends over 13 amino acids. Germline V CDR1 and CDR2: SGHNT, YYREEE (reference sequence). The CDR3 DNA follows: TGTGCCAGCAGCTTGGTGCAGGCCGGCGAGCAGTACTTC. Protein sequence: CASSLVQAGEQYF.

CDR3 sequence: CASSLEGQTEQYF. DNA of the CDR3: TGTGCCAGCAGCCTAGAGGGGCAGACTGAGCAGTACTTC. The chain combines TRBV7-2 with TRBJ2-7; D tentatively fits TRBD1 or TRBD2 (5 bases each). Germline V gives CDR1 SGHTA, CDR2 FQGNSA. Trimming removed 5 bases at V and 7 bases at J, with 15 bases between. The CDR3 is 13 amino acids.

The chain recombines TRBV5-1 with TRBJ1-2; TRBD1 matches 7 bases. Trimming took 4 bases from V and 6 from J; bases not matched to a gene: 12. Germline CDR1 SGHRS, CDR2 YFSETQ. The CDR3 consists of 15 residues. CDR3 sequence (DNA): TGCGCCAGCAGCCCGTATATACAGGGGCGGGATGGCTACACCTTC. This gives the protein CASSPYIQGRDGYTF.

This chain uses TRBV6-5 with TRBJ1-2; tentatively, D is TRBD1 (6 bases). The V end lost 2 bases, the J end lost 1 base, and 11 bases lay between the germline ends. Germline V gives CDR1 MNHEY, CDR2 SVGAGI. This CDR3 is built from 15 residues. The CDR3 nucleotides are TGTGCCAGCAGTTACGGGGGCGGTAATAACTATGGCTACACCTTC. Translating it yields CASSYGGGNNYGYTF.

The rearrangement links TRBV4-1 to TRBJ2-1; D remains unclear. With 0 bases removed from V and 4 bases from J, the gap between germline ends came to 4 bases. This CDR3 is 13 amino acids long. CDR1 is MGHRA and CDR2 is YSYEKL in the germline V gene. The CDR3 sequence is CASSQDPYNEQFF. Written as DNA, the CDR3 is TGCGCCAGCAGCCAAGACCCTTACAATGAGCAGTTCTTC.

The chain links TRBV7-9 to TRBJ1-6, with 12 bases matching TRBD1. The CDR3 contains 16 residues. Germline loops: CDR1 SEHNR, CDR2 FQNEAQ (reference sequence). The junction had 12 bases not matched to a gene; V was cut back by 5 bases and J by 13 bases. DNA of the CDR3: TGTGCCAGCAGCCAATCACCGGGACAGGGGGCCCAGCCCCTCCACTTT. Residues: CASSQSPGQGAQPLHF.

V and J are TRBV12-3 or TRBV12-4 and TRBJ2-7; D is unclear. V lost 2 bases to trimming and J lost 6 bases, with 11 bases between them. This CDR3 region has 13 residues. Here the CDR3 DNA reads TGTGCCAGCAGTTTATCCCGTACTGGCGAGCAGTACTTC. Residues: CASSLSRTGEQYF.

V is TRBV10-3 and J is TRBJ2-7; tentatively, D is TRBD1 (5 bases). This CDR3 spans 13 amino acids. Trimming removed 11 bases at V and 0 bases at J, with 14 bases between. The germline V gene encodes CDR1 ENHRY and CDR2 SYGVKD. CDR3 sequence (DNA): TGTGCCCCCTCGGTCCAGGGCTCCTACGAGCAGTACTTC. Residues: CAPSVQGSYEQYF.

The genes are TRBV4-2 and TRBJ2-1, with 11 bases aligning to TRBD2. Germline values: CDR1 LGHNA, CDR2 YNFKEQ. The ends lost 3 bases at V and 5 bases at J; junction bases unmatched: 12. The CDR3 loop spans 18 amino acids. Written as DNA, the CDR3 is TGTGCCAGCAGCCAGGGGATCTTCTTACTAGCGGGAGACAATGAGCAGTTCTTC. This translates into CASSQGIFLLAGDNEQFF.

This rearrangement joins TRBV27 to TRBJ1-4, with unresolved D. From germline, CDR1 is MNHEY and CDR2 SMNVEV (reference sequence). Trimming took off 2 bases at V and 0 bases at J, with 4 bases between the two ends. The CDR3 covers 14 residues. CDR3 sequence reads: CASSLRATNEKLFF. The CDR3 bases are TGTGCCAGCAGTTTACGTGCAACTAATGAAAAACTGTTTTTT.

This clone has only a few counts. The CDR3 DNA reads TGTGCCAGTGACAGGGCATCCACCGGGGAGCTGTTTTTT. Its translation: CASDRASTGELFF. The chain has TRBV19 and TRBJ2-2; TRBD1 matches at 7 bases. J lost 4 bases, V lost 8 bases, and 4 bases had no gene match. Germline loops: CDR1 LNHDA, CDR2 SQIVND (reference sequence). The CDR3 is made up of 13 amino acids.

V and J are TRBV18 and TRBJ1-1; D might be TRBD1 (5 bases). Germline CDR1 KGHSH, CDR2 LQKENI. The V and J ends lost 3 bases and 2 bases respectively, with 10 bases between them. This CDR3 region has 14 residues. The DNA of the CDR3 is TGTGCCAGCTCACCCGGCGGACACAACACTGAAGCTTTCTTT. This codes for CASSPGGHNTEAFF.